This T cell receptor beta chain was recorded in a study of CD8 T cells in Susac syndrome. Healthy donors matched for age and sex were used as controls. The CDR3 contains 12 residues. Germline CDR1 is SQVTM and CDR2 is ANQGSEA. Between the trimmed V and J ends, which lost 6 bases and 1 base, there was a span of 8 bases. A quantity of about 0.5 to 1 ug RNA underwent reverse transcription using random hexamers. Amplification of TCR beta CDR3 by immunoSEQ multiplex PCR spanned 54 Vbeta and 13 Jbeta. TCRdb used MiXCR to reprocess the immunoSEQ multiplex PCR reads, holding one entry per CDR3 protein. The sample has some 190,000 distinct CDR3 sequences; under 95% are singletons.

Sample: CD4+ T cells from PBMCs. The chain carries TRBV29-1 and TRBJ2-3, with D possibly matching TRBD2 (6 bases). This clonotype was obtained from a human donor in good health. CDR3 nucleotide sequence: TGCAGCGTGGGGAGGCGCACAGATACGCAGTATTTT. It yields the protein CSVGRRTDTQYF.